The 7 T cell receptor beta chains below come from one sample, sequenced in a study of shared clonotypes between healthy human individuals. Here immunoSEQ multiplex PCR was the method, and the copy in TCRdb shows in-frame clones only, minus some. The table has approximately 740,000 clones, almost 95% seen once. Naive CD8 populations comprised CD45RO-negative cells positively selected for CCR7, excluding terminally differentiated effector memory CD45RA+ cells. Source material: naive CD8+ T cells sorted from blood. The receptors derive from a man aged 25-45 years in good health.

This chain links TRBV11-2 with TRBJ2-1; D call uncertain. Between the trimmed V and J ends, which lost 1 base and 7 bases, there was a span of 14 bases. Germline CDR1 SGHAT, CDR2 FQNNGV. The CDR3 length is 15 residues. Here the CDR3 reads CASSLVRTSWNEQFF. The CDR3 DNA reads TGTGCCAGCAGCTTAGTGCGGACCAGCTGGAATGAGCAGTTCTTC.

The table lists this clone with a count of one. The chain employs TRBV4-1 and TRBJ2-7; TRBD1 might be the D (6 bases). Germline CDR1 MGHRA, CDR2 YSYEKL. Trimming left V 4 bases short and J 3 bases short, with 13 bases between. CDR3 length: 14 residues. The CDR3 region is CASSLIAGVYEQYF. CDR3 DNA: TGCGCCAGCAGCCTAATTGCAGGGGTCTACGAGCAGTACTTC.

The rearrangement uses TRBV7-2 and TRBJ1-1; no definite D call. This CDR3 contains 16 residues. The V gene's germline CDR1 is SGHTA and CDR2 FQGNSA. V lost 5 bases and J 5 bases, leaving 21 bases between the germline ends. The CDR3 is CASSPEETHLGTEAFF. As DNA, the CDR3 is TGTGCCAGCAGCCCCGAGGAAACCCACCTTGGGACTGAAGCTTTCTTT.

This rearrangement joins TRBV14 to TRBJ1-1, with TRBD1 matching 9 bases. Looked up from germline, CDR1 is SGHDN and CDR2 is FVKESK. The length of the CDR3 is 15 residues. Unmatched junction bases numbered 8, after V lost 5 bases and J lost 4 bases. The CDR3 loop is CASSNSGTGSTEAFF. CDR3 coding DNA: TGTGCCAGCAGCAACTCCGGGACAGGGAGCACTGAAGCTTTCTTT.

The chain links TRBV14 to TRBJ2-7; 8 bases are a match to TRBD2. From germline, CDR1 is SGHDN and CDR2 FVKESK. Losses at the gene ends were 0 bases for V and 6 bases for J; bases not matched to a gene: 10. The length of the CDR3 is 16 residues. For the CDR3, the DNA is TGTGCCAGCAGCCAAGAAGGTAGCGGGATCTGGGGCGAGCAGTACTTC. This translates into CASSQEGSGIWGEQYF.

This sequence joins TRBV7-3 and TRBJ2-5; D uncertain. CDR1 SGHTA and CDR2 FQGTGA come from the germline V gene. The V end was cut by 5 bases, the J end by 0 bases, with 13 bases between. There are 15 residues in the CDR3. The CDR3 sequence: CASSPTVGYQETQYF. In nucleotides, the CDR3 is TGTGCCAGCAGCCCCACGGTAGGGTACCAAGAGACCCAGTACTTC.

The chain employs TRBV4-1 and TRBJ1-1, with D unclear. This CDR3 has 13 residues. The germline gives CDR1 MGHRA, CDR2 YSYEKL. V lost 3 bases and J 1 base, leaving 6 bases between the germline ends. This CDR3 is CASSHPGNTEAFF. The CDR3 bases are TGCGCCAGCAGCCATCCAGGGAACACTGAAGCTTTCTTT.